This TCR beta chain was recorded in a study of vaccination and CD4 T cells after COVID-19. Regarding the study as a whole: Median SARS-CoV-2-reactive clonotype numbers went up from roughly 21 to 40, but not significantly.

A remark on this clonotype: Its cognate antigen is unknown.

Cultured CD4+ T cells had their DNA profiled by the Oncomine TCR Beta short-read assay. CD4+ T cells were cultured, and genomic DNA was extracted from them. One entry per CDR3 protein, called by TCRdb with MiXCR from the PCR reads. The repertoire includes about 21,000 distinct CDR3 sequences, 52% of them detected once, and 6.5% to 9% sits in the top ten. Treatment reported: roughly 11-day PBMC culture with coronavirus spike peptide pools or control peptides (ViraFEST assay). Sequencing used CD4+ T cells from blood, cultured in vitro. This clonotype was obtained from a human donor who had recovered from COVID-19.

CDR3 sequence (DNA): TGCAGTGCTAGGGCCGGAAATCAGCCCCAGCATTTT. Its translation: CSARAGNQPQHF. The V gene is TRBV20-1, the J gene TRBJ1-5; no definite D call. In germline, CDR1 is DFQATT, CDR2 SNEGSKA (reference sequence). The length of the CDR3 is 12 residues. Deletions cut 3 bases from V and 4 bases from J, with 7 bases between.